This T cell receptor (beta chain) was identified during a study of blood T cell repertoires in COVID-19. Clones were read by immunoSEQ multiplex PCR, and TCRdb kept only the in-frame ones, dropping some. Found here are some 400,000 clones, roughly nine tenths of them singletons; the top ten hold 0.86%. Exposed volunteers were people who met a COVID-19 case within 2 weeks before study entry. V was clipped by 2 bases and J by 0 bases; unmatched bases: 5. Germline V gives CDR1 KGHSH, CDR2 LQKENI. The CDR3 loop spans 16 amino acids. This clonotype was obtained from a woman in her 40s who had been exposed to COVID-19. The chain carries TRBV18 and TRBJ1-1; 8 bases map to TRBD1. Sequencing was performed on PBMCs or T cells enriched from blood (not recorded which). CDR3 amino acids: CASSPWDRPMNTEAFF. The CDR3 nucleotides read TGTGCCAGCTCACCATGGGACAGGCCGATGAACACTGAAGCTTTCTTT.